Detailed here is one T cell receptor beta chain. Its target is unknown. In the PCR, 60 Vbeta and 13 Jbeta primers were used. Clones were sequenced by immunoSEQ multiplex PCR, and TCRdb holds only the in-frame ones, with some missing. The data show about 90,000 clones, about nine tenths seen once. This sample stems from a study of cytomegalovirus exposure and HLA in healthy donors. Whole-study results and caveats: The productive fraction for most TCR beta V segments was about 87% or about 30% in an earlier analysis.

Germline CDR1 MNHNS, CDR2 SASEGT. The CDR3 has 14 residues. The V gene is TRBV6-1, the J gene TRBJ2-5; 7 bases align to TRBD1. Matching the DNA end better, TRBJ2-7 makes the J call doubtful. Sequenced sample: PBMCs. The TCR sequence derives from a man between 18 and 35 years old in good health and CMV-seronegative. The CDR3 coding sequence is TGTGCCAGCAGCTCCGGGACAGCGATCTACGAGCAGTACTTC. Amino acids: CASSSGTAIYEQYF.